The rows below give T cell receptor beta chains drawn from one sample of a study of OX40 agonist ivuxolimab in advanced cancers. Assay used: immunoSEQ multiplex PCR; TCRdb lists only in-frame clones, some missing. The sample yields some 21,000 clones, roughly 84% seen once. This sample comprised CD4+ or CD8+ T cells sorted from blood, obtained in a trial of the OX40 agonist ivuxolimab. The receptors were sampled from an adult with an advanced solid tumor such as melanoma, head and neck, liver or kidney cancer. CDR3s include the opening cysteine and the closing phenylalanine or tryptophan. A D gene is named only where the DNA matches it firmly. Some rows mark clone size as missing; the rest say once, few, many or name a class of expanded clone.

clone_size	cdr3_length	v_call	j_call	d_call	cdr3_aa	cdr3_nt
once	13	TRBV7-9	TRBJ2-2	.	CASTSPMVGELFF	TGTGCCAGCACCTCTCCGATGGTCGGGGAGCTGTTTTTT
.	15	TRBV6-6	TRBJ1-5	TRBD1	CATIARGQGYQPQHF	TGTGCCACCATCGCCCGGGGACAGGGATACCAGCCCCAGCATTTT
.	14	TRBV2	TRBJ2-2	.	CASSDYVRTGELFF	TGTGCCAGCAGTGACTACGTACGTACCGGGGAGCTGTTTTTT
once	15	TRBV16	TRBJ2-1	TRBD2	CASSQSPTRGDEQFF	TGTGCCAGCAGCCAATCACCCACCCGGGGGGATGAGCAGTTCTTC
once	13	TRBV5-1	TRBJ2-3	.	CASSLGNTDTQYF	TGCGCCAGCAGCTTAGGAAACACAGATACGCAGTATTTT
once	15	TRBV4-1	TRBJ1-2	.	CASSQDIGFGYGYTF	TGCGCCAGCAGCCAAGATATAGGGTTTGGCTATGGCTACACCTTC
.	15	TRBV6-5	TRBJ2-3	TRBD2	CASSYTSGMGDTQYF	TGTGCCAGCAGTTATACTAGCGGGATGGGAGATACGCAGTATTTT
.	17	TRBV12-5	TRBJ2-1	.	CASGSGLALSSYNEQFF	TGTGCTAGTGGTTCAGGCCTAGCTCTGTCTTCCTACAATGAGCAGTTCTTC
.	15	TRBV13	TRBJ2-1	TRBD2	CASSPLGLANNEQFF	TGTGCCAGCAGCCCGCTCGGACTAGCCAACAATGAGCAGTTCTTC
once	16	TRBV6-5	TRBJ2-2	TRBD1	CASSYQGGASSGELFF	TGTGCCAGCAGTTACCAAGGGGGCGCCTCCTCCGGGGAGCTGTTTTTT
.	13	TRBV6-5	TRBJ2-7	.	CASSYTTQSEQYF	TGTGCCAGCAGTTACACTACCCAAAGCGAGCAGTACTTC
.	16	TRBV6-4	TRBJ2-3	.	CASSDSPGGTTDTQYF	TGTGCCAGCAGTGACTCGCCAGGAGGGACCACAGATACGCAGTATTTT
once	12	TRBV28	TRBJ2-7	.	CASSLGVTTEYF	TGTGCCAGCAGTTTAGGTGTTACTACAGAGTACTTC
.	16	TRBV27	TRBJ2-1	TRBD2	CASSPVAGASYNEQFF	TGTGCCAGCAGTCCGGTAGCGGGAGCCTCCTACAATGAGCAGTTCTTC
.	15	TRBV7-3	TRBJ2-3	.	CASSSQLGSIDTQYF	TGTGCCAGCAGCTCGCAACTAGGATCTATAGATACGCAGTATTTT
few	16	TRBV11-2	TRBJ2-2	TRBD2	CASSFLAGGPPGELFF	TGTGCCAGCAGCTTTTTAGCGGGAGGGCCTCCCGGGGAGCTGTTTTTT
.	12	TRBV29-1	TRBJ1-4	.	CSVKGVYEKLFF	TGCAGCGTTAAGGGGGTCTACGAAAAACTGTTTTTT
.	12	TRBV9	TRBJ1-2	.	CASSVGDYGYTF	TGTGCCAGCAGCGTAGGTGACTATGGCTACACCTTC
.	17	TRBV29-1	TRBJ2-5	TRBD2	CSVDGTSGSPNQETQYF	TGCAGCGTTGATGGGACTAGCGGGAGCCCCAACCAAGAGACCCAGTACTTC
.	15	TRBV29-1	TRBJ2-7	TRBD2	CSVDGLAGGSYEQYF	TGCAGCGTTGACGGGCTAGCGGGAGGCTCCTACGAGCAGTACTTC
.	14	TRBV2	TRBJ2-5	.	CASIDMRAQETQYF	TGTGCCAGCATAGATATGAGGGCCCAAGAGACCCAGTACTTC
.	13	TRBV30	TRBJ2-7	.	CAWSLGNYYEQYF	TGTGCCTGGAGTCTTGGCAACTACTACGAGCAGTACTTC
.	12	TRBV5-4	TRBJ2-7	.	CASSLSPYEQYF	TGTGCCAGCAGCTTGTCCCCCTACGAGCAGTACTTC
.	14	TRBV10-1	TRBJ2-3	TRBD2	CARTGTSGTDTQYF	TGCGCCAGAACCGGGACTAGCGGCACAGATACGCAGTATTTT
.	13	TRBV5-4	TRBJ2-5	.	CASSFRGQETQYF	TGTGCCAGCAGCTTCCGAGGTCAAGAGACCCAGTACTTC
.	14	TRBV19	TRBJ2-7	.	CASSTAGKTSEQYF	TGTGCCAGTAGCACCGCGGGAAAAACTAGCGAGCAGTACTTC
.	18	TRBV2	TRBJ1-6	.	CASSEGRGRSSYNSPLHF	TGTGCCAGCAGTGAAGGTCGGGGGAGGAGCTCCTATAATTCACCCCTCCACTTT
.	15	TRBV10-3	TRBJ2-5	.	CAISEQEDYQETQYF	TGTGCCATCAGTGAGCAAGAAGACTACCAAGAGACCCAGTACTTC
.	11	TRBV13	TRBJ2-7	.	CASSSQGEQYF	TGTGCCAGCAGCTCCCAGGGCGAGCAGTACTTC
.	14	TRBV28	TRBJ1-1	.	CASSYRGLNTEAFF	TGTGCCAGCAGTTACCGGGGGTTAAACACTGAAGCTTTCTTT
.	15	TRBV27	TRBJ2-3	.	CASSFSILGTDTQYF	TGTGCCAGCAGTTTCTCCATACTCGGCACAGATACGCAGTATTTT
.	13	TRBV6-6	TRBJ1-4	.	CAASDENNEKLFF	TGTGCCGCGTCGGATGAGAATAATGAAAAACTGTTTTTT
.	16	TRBV7-8	TRBJ2-3	.	CASSLSRTNLADTQYF	TGTGCCAGCAGCCTAAGCCGGACTAACTTGGCGGATACGCAGTATTTT
.	16	TRBV28	TRBJ2-3	.	CASSSPSSVGTDTQYF	TGTGCCAGCAGCTCCCCTTCTAGCGTGGGCACAGATACGCAGTATTTT
.	14	TRBV5-1	TRBJ2-7	.	CASSLGGESYEQYF	TGCGCCAGCAGCTTGGGGGGGGAGTCCTACGAGCAGTACTTC
.	13	TRBV7-9	TRBJ1-5	.	CASSPSPNQPQHF	TGTGCCAGCAGCCCGTCCCCAAATCAGCCCCAGCATTTT
few	13	TRBV7-9	TRBJ2-7	.	CASSWDSSYEQYF	TGTGCCAGCAGCTGGGACTCCTCCTACGAGCAGTACTTC
.	14	TRBV6-5	TRBJ2-1	.	CASSYSTGSNEQFF	TGTGCCAGCAGTTACTCGACCGGCTCCAATGAGCAGTTCTTC
.	15	TRBV11-2	TRBJ1-1	.	CASSFSGAANREAFF	TGTGCCAGCAGCTTTTCCGGAGCCGCAAATCGTGAAGCTTTCTTT
.	14	TRBV6-5	TRBJ1-3	TRBD1	CASSTGVSGNTIYF	TGTGCCAGCAGTACAGGGGTTTCGGGAAACACCATATATTTT
.	14	TRBV7-9	TRBJ1-6	.	CASSLVGWDSPLHF	TGTGCCAGCAGCTTAGTAGGGTGGGATTCACCCCTCCACTTT
.	13	TRBV11-3	TRBJ2-1	.	CASSWGLSDEQFF	TGTGCCAGCAGCTGGGGACTTTCCGATGAGCAGTTCTTC
few	15	TRBV6-4	TRBJ2-2	TRBD2	CASSDLAGGVRELFF	TGTGCCAGCAGTGATCTAGCGGGGGGCGTTCGGGAGCTGTTTTTT
.	15	TRBV6-4	TRBJ2-1	.	CASSDEAGGRNEQFF	TGTGCCAGCAGTGACGAAGCAGGGGGGAGGAATGAGCAGTTCTTC
.	16	TRBV4-1	TRBJ2-7	.	CASSQEQWGQAYEQYF	TGCGCCAGCAGCCAAGAGCAGTGGGGGCAGGCCTACGAGCAGTACTTC
.	16	TRBV28	TRBJ2-1	TRBD1	CASSFPGTANYNEQFF	TGTGCCAGCAGTTTCCCGGGGACAGCAAATTACAATGAGCAGTTCTTC
few	15	TRBV9	TRBJ2-3	TRBD2	CASRGTSGSGDTQYF	TGTGCCAGCAGGGGGACTAGCGGGAGTGGCGATACGCAGTATTTT
.	16	TRBV9	TRBJ2-5	TRBD2	CASSVVGSGRLETQYF	TGTGCCAGCAGCGTAGTCGGTAGCGGGAGATTAGAGACCCAGTACTTC
.	15	TRBV15	TRBJ1-4	.	CATSRDGGRSEKLFF	TGTGCCACCAGCAGAGATGGGGGTAGAAGTGAAAAACTGTTTTTT
.	14	TRBV2	TRBJ1-2	.	CASSEEGQFYGYTF	TGTGCCAGCAGTGAAGAAGGCCAGTTCTATGGCTACACCTTC
.	15	TRBV7-8	TRBJ2-5	TRBD1	CASSLVRGPQETQYF	TGTGCCAGCAGCTTAGTTAGGGGGCCCCAGGAGACCCAGTACTTC
.	14	TRBV7-6	TRBJ2-7	.	CASSLNPQGYEQYF	TGTGCCAGCAGCTTAAACCCCCAAGGTTACGAGCAGTACTTC